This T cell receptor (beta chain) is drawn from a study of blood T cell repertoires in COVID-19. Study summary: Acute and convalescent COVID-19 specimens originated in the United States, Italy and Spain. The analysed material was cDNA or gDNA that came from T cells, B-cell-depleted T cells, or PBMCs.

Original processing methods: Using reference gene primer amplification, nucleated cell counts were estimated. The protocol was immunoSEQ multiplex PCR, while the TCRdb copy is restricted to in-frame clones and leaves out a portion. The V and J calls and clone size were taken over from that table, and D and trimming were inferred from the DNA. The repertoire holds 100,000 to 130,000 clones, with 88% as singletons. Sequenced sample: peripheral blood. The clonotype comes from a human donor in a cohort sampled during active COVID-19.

The CDR3, as DNA: TGTGCCAGCAGCTATTACGCGGGGTCCTACGAGCAGTACTTC. Translated, it gives CASSYYAGSYEQYF. J is TRBJ2-7 and V is TRBV7-2; D possibly corresponds to TRBD2 (6 bases). Between the trimmed V and J ends, which lost 4 bases and 1 base, there was a span of 11 bases. The CDR3 consists of 14 residues. Per germline, CDR1 SGHTA and CDR2 FQGNSA.